Listed below are T cell receptor beta chains from one sample, sequenced in a study of early T cells in non-severe SARS-CoV-2 infection. TCRdb reprocessed the 5' RACE reads via MiXCR and lists one record per CDR3 protein. The sample has tens of thousands of distinct CDR3 sequences; under 7% are singletons. Sequenced here: whole blood, sampled at baseline. Every receptor here comes from an adult who was a healthcare worker with PCR-confirmed SARS-CoV-2 infection or an uninfected control (not recorded which). The CDR3 runs from the conserved cysteine through the conserved F or W. Each record gives: J gene, D gene, V gene, clone size, CDR3 DNA, CDR3 protein. A D gene is named only where the DNA matches it firmly. Size is stated for part of the rows, as once, few or many counts, or as a class when the clone is expanded.

J: TRBJ1-1
D: .
V: TRBV12-3/TRBV12-4
size: many
DNA: TGTGCCAGCAGTTCACAGGGATACACTGAAGCTTTCTTT
CDR3: CASSSQGYTEAFF

J: TRBJ2-3
D: .
V: TRBV7-6
size: medium-sized
DNA: TGTGCCAGCAGCTTAACCACCACAGATACGCAGTATTTT
CDR3: CASSLTTTDTQYF

J: TRBJ2-3
D: TRBD2
V: TRBV5-4
size: few
DNA: TGTGCCACGGGGACTAGCGGGAACACAGATACGCAGTATTTT
CDR3: CATGTSGNTDTQYF

J: TRBJ1-4
D: TRBD1
V: TRBV12-3/TRBV12-4
size: many
DNA: TGTGCCAGCAGTTCCCTGGGACAGGGAACTGAAAAACTGTTTTTT
CDR3: CASSSLGQGTEKLFF

J: TRBJ2-7
D: .
V: TRBV20-1
size: many
DNA: TGCAGTGCTAGTGTACAGCGCTACGAGCAGTACTTC
CDR3: CSASVQRYEQYF

J: TRBJ1-3
D: TRBD1
V: TRBV7-6
size: .
DNA: TGTGCCAGCAGCTTAGAAGGGACAGGGGACTTCTTCTCTGGAAACACCATATATTTT
CDR3: CASSLEGTGDFFSGNTIYF

J: TRBJ2-7
D: .
V: TRBV5-1
size: many
DNA: TGCGCCAGCAGCTTGAGTGGGGGCTTGTACGAGCAGTACTTC
CDR3: CASSLSGGLYEQYF

J: TRBJ1-3
D: TRBD1
V: TRBV7-2
size: many
DNA: TGTGCCAGCAGCCTGGGACAGGGATTAAACACCATATATTTT
CDR3: CASSLGQGLNTIYF

J: TRBJ2-3
D: TRBD1
V: TRBV6-5
size: many
DNA: TGTGCCAGCAGTCTCTCTAGGGGGCCCACAGATACGCAGTATTTT
CDR3: CASSLSRGPTDTQYF

J: TRBJ2-1
D: TRBD2
V: TRBV7-2
size: .
DNA: TGTGCCAGCAGATACCAGCGGGGGCAGGAGGAGCAGTTCTTC
CDR3: CASRYQRGQEEQFF

J: TRBJ2-7
D: .
V: TRBV20-1
size: many
DNA: TGCAGTGCTAGAGCCCTGAGGAGGTACGAGCAGTACTTC
CDR3: CSARALRRYEQYF

J: TRBJ2-3
D: TRBD2
V: TRBV7-6
size: .
DNA: TGTGCCAGCACCCCCACCGGGGGGGCCCTCACAGATACGCAGTATTTT
CDR3: CASTPTGGALTDTQYF

J: TRBJ2-3
D: TRBD1
V: TRBV20-1
size: many
DNA: TGCAGTGCAACGGACAGGGGAAAAATAACCAGGGCCACAGATACGCAGTATTTT
CDR3: CSATDRGKITRATDTQYF

J: TRBJ1-3
D: TRBD1
V: TRBV6-7
size: few
DNA: TGTGCCAGCAGTTACTCTTACGGACAGGGGGCTTGGTGCTCTGGAAACACCATATATTTT
CDR3: CASSYSYGQGAWCSGNTIYF

J: TRBJ1-1
D: .
V: TRBV5-1
size: .
DNA: TGCGCCAGCAGCCCCCGGACGGGTAACACTGAAGCTTTTTTT
CDR3: CASSPRTGNTEAFF

J: TRBJ1-2
D: .
V: TRBV28
size: many
DNA: TGTGCCAGCAGCTCAATCCCCGACAGCAACTATGGCTACACCTTC
CDR3: CASSSIPDSNYGYTF

J: TRBJ2-5
D: TRBD2
V: TRBV6-2/TRBV6-3
size: many
DNA: TGTGCCAGCAGACCCACGGGACTACCCGCTTTGGAGACCCAGTACTTC
CDR3: CASRPTGLPALETQYF

J: TRBJ1-5
D: .
V: TRBV6-5
size: .
DNA: TGTGCCAGCAGTCTGAACAATCAGCCCCAGCATTTT
CDR3: CASSLNNQPQHF

J: TRBJ1-5
D: .
V: TRBV12-3/TRBV12-4
size: few
DNA: TGTGCCAGCAGCCCCAGTAGCGGTGGCAATCAGCCCCAGCATTTT
CDR3: CASSPSSGGNQPQHF

J: TRBJ2-1
D: .
V: TRBV3-1
size: .
DNA: TGTGCCAGCAGCCCTGGTCGGGCAAGGGTAGAGCAGTTCTTC
CDR3: CASSPGRARVEQFF

J: TRBJ2-6
D: TRBD1
V: TRBV6-1
size: .
DNA: TGTGCCAGCAGCCTTGACAGGGGTTTGAAAGGGGCCAACGTCCTGACTTTC
CDR3: CASSLDRGLKGANVLTF

J: TRBJ2-5
D: .
V: TRBV19
size: .
DNA: TGTGCCAGTAGTATCGGACAGCAGCAAGAGACCCAGTACTTC
CDR3: CASSIGQQQETQYF

J: TRBJ2-3
D: .
V: TRBV7-8
size: many
DNA: TGTGCCAGCAGTCCGGGGGGCCGTACAGATACGCAGTATTTT
CDR3: CASSPGGRTDTQYF

J: TRBJ2-4
D: .
V: TRBV28
size: many
DNA: TGTGCCAGCAGTTTCAGATCCCGACCAGGAGCCAAAAACATTCAGTACTTC
CDR3: CASSFRSRPGAKNIQYF

J: TRBJ1-4
D: TRBD1
V: TRBV28
size: few
DNA: TGTGCCAGCAGTTTTTCCCGGACAGGCTTTAATGAAAAACTGTTTTTT
CDR3: CASSFSRTGFNEKLFF

J: TRBJ2-2
D: TRBD1
V: TRBV7-9
size: many
DNA: TGTGCCAGCAGCTCTGGACAGGTCTTAGAGCTGTTTTTT
CDR3: CASSSGQVLELFF

J: TRBJ2-5
D: .
V: TRBV6-2/TRBV6-3
size: many
DNA: TGTGCCAGCAACGATCACATGCTGATGAGTGAGACCCAGTACTTC
CDR3: CASNDHMLMSETQYF

J: TRBJ2-7
D: .
V: TRBV7-9
size: .
DNA: TGTGCCAGCAGCCCGACTGAACCCACCTACGAGCAGTACTTC
CDR3: CASSPTEPTYEQYF

J: TRBJ2-7
D: .
V: TRBV11-2
size: many
DNA: TGTGCCAGCAGCTTAGATGCAGGCCCCTACGAGCAGTACTTC
CDR3: CASSLDAGPYEQYF

J: TRBJ1-2
D: .
V: TRBV7-8
size: few
DNA: TGTGCCAGCAGCTTAGCGATCACCTTTCAGGCCTATGGCTACACCTTC
CDR3: CASSLAITFQAYGYTF

J: TRBJ1-4
D: TRBD1
V: TRBV7-2
size: few
DNA: TGTGCCAGCAGCTACGGGACAGGGGGTGAAAAACTGTTTTTT
CDR3: CASSYGTGGEKLFF

J: TRBJ2-3
D: .
V: TRBV5-1
size: .
DNA: TGCGCCAGCAAGGGGGAAGATACGCAGTATTTT
CDR3: CASKGEDTQYF

J: TRBJ1-1
D: .
V: TRBV29-1
size: many
DNA: TGCAGCGTTGCGGGGACGGATGAAGCTTTCTTT
CDR3: CSVAGTDEAFF

J: TRBJ2-7
D: TRBD2
V: TRBV5-8
size: many
DNA: TGTGCCAGCAGCCCCGGAGGGAGGGCCTACGAGCAGTACTTC
CDR3: CASSPGGRAYEQYF

J: TRBJ2-7
D: TRBD1
V: TRBV5-5
size: many
DNA: TGTGCCAGCACCACGATCGGACAGGGGGCCTACGAGCAGTACTTC
CDR3: CASTTIGQGAYEQYF

J: TRBJ2-3
D: .
V: TRBV11-2
size: many
DNA: TGTGCCAGCAGCTTAGACGGAGGGGGCAGAGATACGCAGTATTTT
CDR3: CASSLDGGGRDTQYF

J: TRBJ1-6
D: .
V: TRBV20-1
size: few
DNA: TGCAGTGCTAGAGTAGAGGGGTCGGATTCACCCCTCCACTTT
CDR3: CSARVEGSDSPLHF

J: TRBJ1-6
D: TRBD1
V: TRBV7-9
size: few
DNA: TGTGCCAGCAGCTTAAGGGACAGGGCCGATACCCTCCACTTT
CDR3: CASSLRDRADTLHF

J: TRBJ1-2
D: .
V: TRBV10-2
size: many
DNA: TGCGCCAGCAGTTCCGGGACCGGCTACACCTTC
CDR3: CASSSGTGYTF

J: TRBJ2-1
D: TRBD2
V: TRBV19
size: few
DNA: TGTAGTAGCGGGGGCCTTTCCTACAATGAGCAGTTCTTC
CDR3: CSSGGLSYNEQFF

J: TRBJ2-1
D: .
V: TRBV7-9
size: few
DNA: TGTGCCAGCAGCCTCCGGACAGCCGTCAATGAGCAGTTCTTC
CDR3: CASSLRTAVNEQFF

J: TRBJ2-5
D: .
V: TRBV29-1
size: .
DNA: TGCAGCGTTGAACGCCCTCTCGGGGAGACCCAGTACTTC
CDR3: CSVERPLGETQYF

J: TRBJ2-1
D: .
V: TRBV29-1
size: many
DNA: TGCAGCGTCCGAAGGTCAGATTATGAGCAGTTCTTC
CDR3: CSVRRSDYEQFF

J: TRBJ1-3
D: .
V: TRBV29-1
size: .
DNA: TGCAGCGTCCAGATAAGCTCTGGAAACACCATATATTTT
CDR3: CSVQISSGNTIYF

J: TRBJ2-5
D: .
V: TRBV5-3
size: many
DNA: TGTGCCAGAAGCTTGGATCCGGGCGGGACGCCCCAAGAGACCCAGTACTTC
CDR3: CARSLDPGGTPQETQYF

J: TRBJ2-7
D: .
V: TRBV3-1
size: .
DNA: TGTGCCAGCAGCTCCGCCTTCGAGCAGTACTTC
CDR3: CASSSAFEQYF

J: TRBJ2-4
D: TRBD1
V: TRBV5-1
size: .
DNA: TGCGCCAGCAGTTCCGCAGGACAGGGAACTTACATTTCTAGCGTCAAAAACATTCAGTACTTC
CDR3: CASSSAGQGTYISSVKNIQYF

J: TRBJ2-7
D: .
V: TRBV3-1
size: .
DNA: TGTGCCAGCAGCCAACTAGCAACCGGGGGCGTCGAGCAGTACTTC
CDR3: CASSQLATGGVEQYF

J: TRBJ2-7
D: TRBD1
V: TRBV29-1
size: many
DNA: TGCAGCGTTGGGGACAGGGGCGAGGTCTCTGAGCAGTACTTC
CDR3: CSVGDRGEVSEQYF

J: TRBJ1-5
D: .
V: TRBV6-6
size: .
DNA: TGTGCCAGCAGTTACTCGGGGCGGTCTGGGAACCAGCCCCAGCATTTT
CDR3: CASSYSGRSGNQPQHF

J: TRBJ1-1
D: .
V: TRBV7-9
size: many
DNA: TGTGCCAGCAGCTTAACTGAGAAGGATGCTTTCTTT
CDR3: CASSLTEKDAFF

J: TRBJ2-2
D: .
V: TRBV5-1
size: few
DNA: TGCGCCAGCAGCTCTAGCGAGTACTTTAACACCGGGGAGCTGTTTTTT
CDR3: CASSSSEYFNTGELFF

J: TRBJ2-7
D: TRBD1
V: TRBV11-2
size: few
DNA: TGTGCCAGCAGCTCATACCGGGACAGGGGCTACGAGCAGTACTTC
CDR3: CASSSYRDRGYEQYF